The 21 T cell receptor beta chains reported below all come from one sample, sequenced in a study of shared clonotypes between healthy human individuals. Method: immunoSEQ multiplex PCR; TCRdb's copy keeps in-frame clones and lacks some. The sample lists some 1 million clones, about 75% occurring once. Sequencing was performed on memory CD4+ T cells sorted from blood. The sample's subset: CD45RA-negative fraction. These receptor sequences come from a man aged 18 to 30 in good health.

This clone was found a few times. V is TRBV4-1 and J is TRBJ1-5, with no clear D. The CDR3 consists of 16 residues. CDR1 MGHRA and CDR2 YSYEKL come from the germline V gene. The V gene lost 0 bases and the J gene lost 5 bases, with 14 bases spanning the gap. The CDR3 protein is CASSQDGRVTDQPQHF. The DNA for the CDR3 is TGCGCCAGCAGCCAAGATGGGAGAGTAACGGATCAGCCCCAGCATTTT.

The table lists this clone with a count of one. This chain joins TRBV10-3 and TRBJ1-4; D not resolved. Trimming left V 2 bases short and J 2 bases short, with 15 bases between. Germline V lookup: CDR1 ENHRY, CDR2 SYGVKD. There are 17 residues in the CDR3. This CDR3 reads CAISERGIIGTNEKLFF. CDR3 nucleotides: TGTGCCATCAGTGAGCGAGGAATCATCGGGACTAATGAAAAACTGTTTTTT.

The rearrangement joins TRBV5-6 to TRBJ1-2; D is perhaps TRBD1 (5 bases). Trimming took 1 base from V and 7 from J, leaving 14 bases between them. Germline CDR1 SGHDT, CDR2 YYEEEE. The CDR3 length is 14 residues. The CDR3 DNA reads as TGTGCCAGCAGCTTGTCCGGGGCTCCGAGTGGCTACACCTTC. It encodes CASSLSGAPSGYTF. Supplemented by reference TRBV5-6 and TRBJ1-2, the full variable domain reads DAGVTQSPTHLIKTRGQQVTLRCSPKSGHDTVSWYQQALGQGPQFIFQYYEEEERQRGNFPDRFSGHQFPNYSSELNVNALLLGDSALYLCASSLSGAPSGYTFGSGTRLTVV.

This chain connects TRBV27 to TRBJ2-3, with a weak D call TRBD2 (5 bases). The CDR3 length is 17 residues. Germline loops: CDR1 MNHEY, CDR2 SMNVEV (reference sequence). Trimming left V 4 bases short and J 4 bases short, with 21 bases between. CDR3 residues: CASSSFLAEDLADTQYF. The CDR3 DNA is TGTGCCAGCAGTTCCTTCCTCGCGGAGGATCTAGCAGATACGCAGTATTTT.

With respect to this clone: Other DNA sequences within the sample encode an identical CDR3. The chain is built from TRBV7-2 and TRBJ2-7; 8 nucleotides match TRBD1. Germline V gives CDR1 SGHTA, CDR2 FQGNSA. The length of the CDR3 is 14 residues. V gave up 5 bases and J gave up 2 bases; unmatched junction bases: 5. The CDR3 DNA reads TGTGCCAGCAGCCTCCAGGACAGGGCCTACGAGCAGTACTTC. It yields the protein CASSLQDRAYEQYF.

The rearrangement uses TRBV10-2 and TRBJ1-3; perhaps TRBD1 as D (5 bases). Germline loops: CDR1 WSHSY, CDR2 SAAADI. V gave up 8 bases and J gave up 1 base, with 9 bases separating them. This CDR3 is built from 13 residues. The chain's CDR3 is CASSRQSGNTIYF. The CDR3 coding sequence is TGCGCCAGCTCGAGACAGTCTGGAAACACCATATATTTT.

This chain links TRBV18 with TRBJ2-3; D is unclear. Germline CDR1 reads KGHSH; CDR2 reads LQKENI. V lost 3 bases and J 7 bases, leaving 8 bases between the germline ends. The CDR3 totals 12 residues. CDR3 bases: TGTGCCAGCTCACCCGACCCCAATACGCAGTATTTT. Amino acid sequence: CASSPDPNTQYF.

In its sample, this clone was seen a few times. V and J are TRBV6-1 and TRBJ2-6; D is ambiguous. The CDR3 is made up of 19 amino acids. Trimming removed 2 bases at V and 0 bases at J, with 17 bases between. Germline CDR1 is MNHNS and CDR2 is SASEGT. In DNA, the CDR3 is TGTGCCAGCAGTGAACGACACCGGAGTTACAACTCTGGGGCCAACGTCCTGACTTTC. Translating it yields CASSERHRSYNSGANVLTF.

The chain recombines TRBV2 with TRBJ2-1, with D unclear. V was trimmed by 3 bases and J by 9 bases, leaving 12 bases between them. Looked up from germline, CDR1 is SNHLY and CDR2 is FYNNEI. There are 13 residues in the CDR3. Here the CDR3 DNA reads TGTGCCAGCAGTGAGGAAACAAACCCTGAGCAGTTCTTC. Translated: CASSEETNPEQFF.

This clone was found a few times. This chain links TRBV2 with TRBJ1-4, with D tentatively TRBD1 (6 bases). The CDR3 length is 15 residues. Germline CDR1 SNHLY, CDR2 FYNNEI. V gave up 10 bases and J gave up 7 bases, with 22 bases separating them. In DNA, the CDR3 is TGTGCCAACGCTCCTCAGGGGAAGCAGGGTGAAAAACTGTTTTTT. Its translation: CANAPQGKQGEKLFF. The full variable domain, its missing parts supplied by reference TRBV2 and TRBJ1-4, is EPEVTQTPSHQVTQMGQEVILRCVPISNHLYFYWYRQILGQKVEFLVSFYNNEISEKSEIFDDQFSVERPDGSNFTLKIRSTKLEDSAMYFCANAPQGKQGEKLFFGSGTQLSVL.

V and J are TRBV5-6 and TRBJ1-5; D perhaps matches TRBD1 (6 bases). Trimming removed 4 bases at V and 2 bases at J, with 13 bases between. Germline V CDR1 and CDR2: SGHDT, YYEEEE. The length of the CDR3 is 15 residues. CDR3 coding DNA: TGTGCCAGCAGCCCAAAGAGGGGGGGCAATCAGCCCCAGCATTTT. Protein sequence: CASSPKRGGNQPQHF. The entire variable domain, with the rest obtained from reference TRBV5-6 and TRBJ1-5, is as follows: DAGVTQSPTHLIKTRGQQVTLRCSPKSGHDTVSWYQQALGQGPQFIFQYYEEEERQRGNFPDRFSGHQFPNYSSELNVNALLLGDSALYLCASSPKRGGNQPQHFGDGTRLSIL.

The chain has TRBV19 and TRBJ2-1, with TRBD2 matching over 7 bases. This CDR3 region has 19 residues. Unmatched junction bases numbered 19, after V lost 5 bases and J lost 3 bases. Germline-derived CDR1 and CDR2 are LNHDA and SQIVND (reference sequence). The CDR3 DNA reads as TGTGCCAGTAGTCCCCAGTATACTAGCGCCGGCCGGAACTACAATGAGCAGTTCTTC. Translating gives CASSPQYTSAGRNYNEQFF.

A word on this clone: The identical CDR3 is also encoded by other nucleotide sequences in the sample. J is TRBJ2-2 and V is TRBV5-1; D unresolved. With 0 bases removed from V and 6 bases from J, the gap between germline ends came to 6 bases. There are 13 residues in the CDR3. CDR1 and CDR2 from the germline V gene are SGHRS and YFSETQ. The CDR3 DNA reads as TGCGCCAGCAGCTTGGAAGGCGCCGGGGAGCTGTTTTTT. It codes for CASSLEGAGELFF.

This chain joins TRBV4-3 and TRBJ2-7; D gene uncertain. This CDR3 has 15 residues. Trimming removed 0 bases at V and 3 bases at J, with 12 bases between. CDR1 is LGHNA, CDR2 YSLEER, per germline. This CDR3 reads CASSQDLHGLYEQYF. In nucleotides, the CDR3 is TGCGCCAGCAGCCAAGATTTACACGGTCTCTACGAGCAGTACTTC.

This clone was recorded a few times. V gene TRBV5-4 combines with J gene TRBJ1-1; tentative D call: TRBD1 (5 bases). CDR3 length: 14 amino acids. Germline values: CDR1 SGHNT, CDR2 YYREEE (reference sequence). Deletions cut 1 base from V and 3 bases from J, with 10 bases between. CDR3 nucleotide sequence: TGTGCCAGCAGCTTGACCAGGGCGGACACTGAAGCTTTCTTT. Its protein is CASSLTRADTEAFF.

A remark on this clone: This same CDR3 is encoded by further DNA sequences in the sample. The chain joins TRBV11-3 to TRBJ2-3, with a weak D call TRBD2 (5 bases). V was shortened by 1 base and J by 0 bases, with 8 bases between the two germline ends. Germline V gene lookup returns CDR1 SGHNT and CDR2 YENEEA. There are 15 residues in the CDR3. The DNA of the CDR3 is TGTGCCAGCAGCTTAGGAGGGAGAAGCACAGATACGCAGTATTTT. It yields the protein CASSLGGRSTDTQYF.

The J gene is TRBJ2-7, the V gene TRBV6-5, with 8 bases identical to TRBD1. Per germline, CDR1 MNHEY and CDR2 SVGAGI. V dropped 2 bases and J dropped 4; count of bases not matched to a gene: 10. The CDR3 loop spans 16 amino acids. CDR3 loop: CASSYARGQGPYEQYF. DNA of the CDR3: TGTGCCAGCAGTTACGCACGAGGACAGGGCCCTTACGAGCAGTACTTC.

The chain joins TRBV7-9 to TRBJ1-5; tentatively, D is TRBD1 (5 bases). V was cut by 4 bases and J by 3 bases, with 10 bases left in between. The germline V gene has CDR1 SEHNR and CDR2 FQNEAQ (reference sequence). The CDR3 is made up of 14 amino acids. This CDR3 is CASSSGRINQPQHF. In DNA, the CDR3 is TGTGCCAGCAGCTCGGGACGGATCAATCAGCCCCAGCATTTT.

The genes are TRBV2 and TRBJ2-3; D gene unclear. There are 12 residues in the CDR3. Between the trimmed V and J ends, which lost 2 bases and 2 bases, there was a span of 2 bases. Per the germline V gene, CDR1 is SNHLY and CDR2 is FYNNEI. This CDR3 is CASSEITDTQYF. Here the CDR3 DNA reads TGTGCCAGCAGTGAAATCACAGATACGCAGTATTTT.

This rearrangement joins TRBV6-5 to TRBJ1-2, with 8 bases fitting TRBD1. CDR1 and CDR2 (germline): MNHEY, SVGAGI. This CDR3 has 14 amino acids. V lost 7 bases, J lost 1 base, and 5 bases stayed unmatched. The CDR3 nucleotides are TGTGCCAGCAACGACAGGGGATTTAACTATGGCTACACCTTC. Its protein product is CASNDRGFNYGYTF.

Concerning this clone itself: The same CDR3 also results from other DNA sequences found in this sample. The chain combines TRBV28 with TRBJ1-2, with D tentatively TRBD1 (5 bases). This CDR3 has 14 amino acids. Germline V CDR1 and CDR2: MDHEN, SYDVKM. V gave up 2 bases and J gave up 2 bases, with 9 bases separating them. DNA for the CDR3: TGTGCCAGCAGTTTAGGGACGGTGAACTATGGCTACACCTTC. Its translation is CASSLGTVNYGYTF.